The 13 T cell receptor beta chains presented below share a single source sample, sequenced in a study of shared clonotypes between healthy human individuals (dated by TCRdb to between 2020 and 2021). The library came from the immunoSEQ multiplex PCR assay. TCRdb took over this immuneACCESS table, retaining in-frame rearrangements with V and J assigned. Such tables are incomplete; in checked studies, under half of the missing clones stem from an unresolved V gene, and the remainder is unexplained. This sample gives approximately 2.5 million clones in total; around nine tenths of them show up just once. Of the sample, about 0.13% falls within the top ten clones. The source material was naive CD4+ T cells sorted from blood. This specimen's cell subset or site label, interpreted: CD45RA+ positively selected. Receptor source: a man aged 18-30 years in good health.

Regarding this clone: At one boundary the junction diverges from the germline segment, which might be a read error. The chain uses TRBV7-7 and TRBJ2-5, with TRBD2 as a possible D gene (5 bases). The DNA end is more similar to TRBJ2-7, so the J call may be wrong. The CDR3 extends over 13 amino acids. Germline V gene data show CDR1 as SSHAT and CDR2 as FNYEAQ (reference sequence). The CDR3 DNA sequence: TGTGCTAGCAGTCCAAGCGGAAATTACGAGCAGTACTTC. Translating it yields CASSPSGNYEQYF.

The chain recombines TRBV11-3 with TRBJ2-1; possibly TRBD2 for D (6 bases). From germline, CDR1 is SGHNT and CDR2 YENEEA. The CDR3 is 15 residues long. The V end lost 5 bases, the J end lost 0 bases, and 11 bases lay between the germline ends. The chain's CDR3 is CASSPRGSSYNEQFF. The CDR3 coding sequence is TGTGCCAGCAGCCCTCGGGGGAGCTCCTACAATGAGCAGTTCTTC.

There are a few counts of this clone. This sequence joins TRBV9 and TRBJ2-1; no definite D call. V was cut by 0 bases and J by 6 bases, with 4 bases left in between. Germline assignment: CDR1 SGDLS and CDR2 YYNGEE. The CDR3 is 12 residues long. The CDR3 nucleotides are TGTGCCAGCAGCGTAGACTCCAATGAGCAGTTCTTC. Its translation: CASSVDSNEQFF.

As for this clone: Other DNA sequences of this sample code for an identical CDR3. The chain is built from TRBV5-1 and TRBJ1-1, with D perhaps matching TRBD1 (5 bases). This CDR3 region has 13 residues. V lost 4 bases and J 1 base, leaving 8 bases between the germline ends. The germline V gene encodes CDR1 SGHRS and CDR2 YFSETQ. The chain's CDR3 is CASSIDRNTEAFF. The CDR3 coding sequence is TGCGCCAGCAGCATTGACAGGAACACTGAAGCTTTCTTT.

The chain uses TRBV5-4 and TRBJ2-3; D remains ambiguous. This CDR3 is 13 amino acids long. Trimming removed 6 bases from V and 1 base from J, with 9 bases in between. Germline loops: CDR1 SGHNT, CDR2 YYREEE (reference sequence). Written as DNA, the CDR3 is TGTGCCAGCAACTGGAAAGGCACAGATACGCAGTATTTT. Its protein is CASNWKGTDTQYF.

V usage is TRBV5-1 and J usage is TRBJ2-5, with D perhaps matching TRBD1 or TRBD2 (5 bases each). The germline V gene encodes CDR1 SGHRS and CDR2 YFSETQ. The CDR3 loop spans 16 amino acids. The V end lost 0 bases, the J end lost 2 bases, and 14 bases lay between the germline ends. CDR3 in amino acids: CASSLGGVAEQETQYF. Written as DNA, the CDR3 is TGCGCCAGCAGCTTGGGAGGGGTGGCGGAGCAAGAGACCCAGTACTTC.

For this clone: In the same sample, other DNA sequences code for this CDR3. The CDR3 protein is CAWSPTGAGELFF. CDR3 nucleotide sequence: TGTGCCTGGAGTCCGACAGGGGCCGGGGAGCTGTTTTTT. The chain has TRBV30 and TRBJ2-2; TRBD1 matches at 8 bases. Germline lookup yields CDR1 GTSNPN and CDR2 SVGIG (reference sequence). The ends lost 2 bases at V and 6 bases at J; junction bases unmatched: 2. The CDR3 has 13 residues.

The chain is built from TRBV5-1 and TRBJ1-2; the match to TRBD1 covers 7 bases. Germline V lookup: CDR1 SGHRS, CDR2 YFSETQ. This CDR3 contains 17 residues. V shed 4 bases, J shed 0 bases, and the junction held 12 bases outside the gene matches. CDR3 amino acids: CASSVGTTGLANYGYTF. The CDR3 nucleotides read TGCGCCAGCAGCGTGGGAACGACAGGGTTAGCTAACTATGGCTACACCTTC. The entire variable domain, with the rest obtained from reference TRBV5-1 and TRBJ1-2, is as follows: KAGVTQTPRYLIKTRGQQVTLSCSPISGHRSVSWYQQTPGQGLQFLFEYFSETQRNKGNFPGRFSGRQFSNSRSEMNVSTLELGDSALYLCASSVGTTGLANYGYTFGSGTRLTVV.

The count of this clone is one. Other DNA sequences of this sample code for an identical CDR3. The chain is built from TRBV10-1 and TRBJ2-1, with TRBD2 matching 8 bases. The V segment lost 6 bases and the J segment 5 bases; nucleotides outside the gene matches: 9. The CDR3 loop spans 15 amino acids. The germline gives CDR1 WNHNN, CDR2 SYGVQD (reference sequence). Here the CDR3 DNA reads TGCGCCAGCAGCGACGGGGGACTAGGTGACAATGAGCAGTTCTTC. It specifies CASSDGGLGDNEQFF.

To note about this clone: The sample holds other DNA sequences that translate to the same CDR3. This rearrangement joins TRBV30 to TRBJ1-1; D is unresolved. V was trimmed by 2 bases and J by 0 bases, leaving 7 bases between them. CDR1 and CDR2 from the germline V gene are GTSNPN and SVGIG (reference sequence). The CDR3 spans 13 residues. CDR3 bases: TGTGCCTGGAGTACCGGACTGAACACTGAAGCTTTCTTT. This gives the protein CAWSTGLNTEAFF.

V gene TRBV9 combines with J gene TRBJ2-1; D is ambiguous. The CDR3 sequence is 16 residues long. Germline V gene data show CDR1 as SGDLS and CDR2 as YYNGEE. V lost 1 base and J lost 0, with 11 bases in between. CDR3 region: CASSVPGVSSYNEQFF. The CDR3 DNA reads TGTGCCAGCAGCGTACCTGGGGTCAGCTCCTACAATGAGCAGTTCTTC.

On this clone: Other nucleotide sequences from this sample produce the same CDR3. The chain is built from TRBV5-1 and TRBJ2-5, with D maybe TRBD2 (5 bases). The CDR3 loop spans 15 amino acids. Germline CDR1 is SGHRS and CDR2 is YFSETQ. V lost 0 bases to trimming and J lost 1 base, with 10 bases between them. DNA for the CDR3: TGCGCCAGCAGCTTGGTTCCGGGGATCCAAGAGACCCAGTACTTC. Translated: CASSLVPGIQETQYF.

A word on this clone: The same CDR3 arises from other DNA sequences in this sample as well. The chain uses TRBV6-5 and TRBJ2-2, with D possibly being TRBD2 (6 bases). Trimming took 2 bases from V and 1 from J, leaving 8 bases between them. The germline V gene encodes CDR1 MNHEY and CDR2 SVGAGI. The CDR3 spans 15 residues. This CDR3 reads CASSYGTVNTGELFF. The CDR3 bases are TGTGCCAGCAGTTACGGGACTGTGAACACCGGGGAGCTGTTTTTT.